These 4 T cell receptor beta chains came from one sample sequenced in a study of human T cells and chemical hapten exposure. One entry per CDR3 protein, called by TCRdb with MiXCR from the RACE reads. This sample yields approximately 84,000 distinct CDR3 sequences, of which 9.5% to 13% are seen a single time; approximately 2.3% belongs to the top ten. Time point specified: patch test 2, 6 weeks after DPC sensitization. Noted treatment: therapeutic diphenylcyclopropenone sensitization with weekly scalp DPC. The specimen comprised whole blood, sampled in connection with sensitization to the hapten diphenylcyclopropenone (DPC). The source is a woman in her 30s with alopecia areata. Some clones in this sample may be carry-over from other donors' samples.

This clonotype has a count of ten or more. The chain joins TRBV20-1 to TRBJ2-5; tentative D call: TRBD2 (6 bases). CDR1 is DFQATT and CDR2 is SNEGSKA in the germline V gene (reference sequence). The V end lost 3 bases, the J end lost 1 base, and 15 bases lay between the germline ends. This CDR3 is 15 amino acids long. In DNA form, the CDR3 reads TGCAGTGCTAGCAAGCTAGCGAGCCTCCAAGAGACCCAGTACTTC. Its translation: CSASKLASLQETQYF.

In this sample, this clonotype turned up many times. The V call is TRBV9, the J call TRBJ1-3, with 7 bases fitting TRBD1. Trimming at V came to 4 bases and at J to 0 bases, leaving 7 bases not matched to a gene. The CDR3 has 16 amino acids. Germline CDR1 and CDR2: SGDLS and YYNGEE. CDR3 amino acids: CASSLGQVSSGNTIYF. The CDR3 DNA is TGTGCCAGCAGCCTAGGACAGGTCAGCTCTGGAAACACCATATATTTT.

The chain carries TRBV10-1 and TRBJ2-7, with 7 bases matching TRBD1. This CDR3 is 15 amino acids long. The germline V gene encodes CDR1 WNHNN and CDR2 SYGVQD (reference sequence). The V segment lost 0 bases and the J segment 1 base; nucleotides outside the gene matches: 3. The CDR3 DNA reads as TGCGCCAGCAGTGAGTCGGGGGACAGATCCTACGAGCAGTACTTC. This encodes CASSESGDRSYEQYF.

This clonotype was counted a few times. J is TRBJ2-3 and V is TRBV19; TRBD2 agrees at 7 bases. The CDR3 is made up of 13 amino acids. Germline loops: CDR1 LNHDA, CDR2 SQIVND (reference sequence). With 3 bases clipped from V and 5 bases from J, the junction kept 2 bases outside the gene matches. CDR3 sequence (DNA): TGTGCCAGTAGTATTACGGGGGGAGATACGCAGTATTTT. Its protein product is CASSITGGDTQYF.